This T cell receptor (beta chain) came from a study of cytomegalovirus exposure and HLA in healthy donors. PCR primers comprised 60 Vbeta and 13 Jbeta primers. Profiling relied on immunoSEQ multiplex PCR, and the TCRdb table lists in-frame clones only, not all of them. The data show about 150,000 clones, with about four fifths seen just once and 5% to 6.5% held by the top ten. About this clone itself: Its antigen is currently unknown. Other DNA sequences from this sample encode an identical CDR3 as well.

Overall study findings and caveats: The study put 160 or so TCR beta chains on its list as cytomegalovirus-associated. A classifier reportedly called cytomegalovirus status with high sensitivity and specificity. Later analysis demonstrated an association between a missense DCLRE1C variant and TCR beta V- and J-gene trimming.

The V gene end was trimmed by 4 bases and the J gene end by 0 bases; junction bases not matched to a gene: 5. Germline V gene lookup returns CDR1 SGDLS and CDR2 YYNGEE. The length of the CDR3 is 16 residues. Material: PBMCs. The gene calls are TRBV9 and TRBJ2-2; TRBD1 agrees at 8 bases. The TCR originated in a man in his forties or fifties in good health and CMV-seropositive. CDR3 DNA: TGTGCCAGCAGCCCACGGACAGGGCCGAACACCGGGGAGCTGTTTTTT. Translation gives CASSPRTGPNTGELFF.